This TCR beta chain was captured by sequencing in a study of T cell responses to AZD1222 COVID-19 vaccine. Study-level background: Analyses pooled second doses at about 4 or about 12 weeks.

Concerning this clone: What it binds is unknown.

CDR1 is SGDLS, CDR2 YYNGEE, per germline. The CDR3 is made up of 17 amino acids. V lost 4 bases to trimming and J lost 3 bases, with 19 bases between them. Produced via immunoSEQ multiplex PCR; TCRdb's table is partial and in-frame only. The sample consists of some 110,000 clones, about 88% of them appearing once. Study findings and constraints: Repertoire sampling was restricted to post-peak T cell response timepoints. At baseline, seropositivity was found in only six or seven AZD1222 recipients. Females made up more of the donors, who were largely white British, and clonal diversity may have come out too low.

The genes are TRBV9 and TRBJ1-4, with D perhaps matching TRBD1 (5 bases). The material sequenced was peripheral blood, taken on day 0 of AZD1222 vaccination. This TCR was recovered from an adult in good health. The CDR3 reads CASSPTPGGRANEKLFF. DNA for the CDR3: TGTGCCAGCAGCCCTACACCGGGGGGGAGGGCTAATGAAAAACTGTTTTTT.